This T cell receptor (beta chain) derives from a study of blood T cells in healthy people across ages. It was with a sample-barcoded 5' primer and a J-beta primer mix that a second PCR of roughly 6 to 12 cycles was run. TCRdb reprocessed the 5' RACE reads with MiXCR, giving one entry per CDR3 protein. This table has 800,000 to 950,000 distinct CDR3 sequences, 48% appearing once. V lost 10 bases and J lost 6; bases outside the gene matches: 13. The germline CDR1 and CDR2 sequences are MNHNS and SASEGT. This CDR3 comprises 17 residues. The clonotype originates from a man younger than 45 in good health. The rearrangement uses TRBV6-1 and TRBJ2-2; 14 positions agree with TRBD2. Sequencing was done on a sample of blood. This CDR3 reads CATQGLAGGFGAGELFF. The CDR3 DNA reads TGTGCCACCCAAGGACTAGCGGGGGGATTCGGAGCCGGGGAGCTGTTTTTT.